The 15 T cell receptor beta chains below all came from one sample that was sequenced in a study of CD8 T cells in ankylosing spondylitis (dated by TCRdb to about 2017). Overall results and qualifications from the work: A TCR beta motif of 8 or 9 highly homologous amino acid variants appeared characteristic of blood from ankylosing spondylitis patients.

Library method: 5' RACE. Instrument on record: Illumina HiSeq 2500. TCRdb passed the public sequencing reads through fastp at Q25 and MiXCR, retaining productive beta sequences. Rows are combined by CDR3 protein, so each entry shows the most common genes and DNA. The sample table holds about 390,000 distinct CDR3 sequences, of which about a fifth were seen once. The ten biggest clones cover about 16% of the sample. These TCRs are of unknown antigen specificity. Sequencing was done on a sample of blood, either unsorted or a sorted T cell fraction (not recorded which). Source of these receptors: a male donor with ankylosing spondylitis.

This clonotype was counted a few times. V usage is TRBV5-1 and J usage is TRBJ1-4; D is unresolved. The CDR3 is 14 amino acids. The germline CDR1 and CDR2 sequences are SGHRS and YFSETQ. V was trimmed by 4 bases and J by 8 bases, leaving 15 bases between them. CDR3 protein: CASSPTRVDEKLFF. The CDR3 DNA sequence: TGCGCCAGCAGCCCGACGAGGGTCGACGAAAAACTGTTTTTT.

This clonotype showed up just a few times. This chain connects TRBV27 to TRBJ2-2, with 7 nucleotides matching TRBD2. Losses at the gene ends were 4 bases for V and 4 bases for J; bases not matched to a gene: 6. Germline CDR1 MNHEY, CDR2 SMNVEV (reference sequence). This CDR3 region has 15 residues. In DNA form, the CDR3 reads TGTGCCAGCAGTTATACTAGCGCGGTCACCGGGGAGCTGTTTTTT. Amino acid sequence: CASSYTSAVTGELFF.

CDR3 in amino acids: CASSLSGRGSGELFF. DNA of the CDR3: TGTGCCAGCAGTTTATCAGGCAGGGGTTCCGGGGAGCTGTTTTTT. The rearrangement uses TRBV27 and TRBJ2-2; D perhaps matches TRBD1 (6 bases). V was shortened by 0 bases and J by 6 bases, with 11 bases between the two germline ends. The CDR3 contains 15 residues. Germline assignment: CDR1 MNHEY and CDR2 SMNVEV (reference sequence).

V gene TRBV12-3 or TRBV12-4 combines with J gene TRBJ2-1; 12 positions agree with TRBD2. With V trimmed by 5 bases and J by 3 bases, 5 bases remained unmatched. This CDR3 has 16 residues. CDR3 sequence: CASSAASGRVYNEQFF. The DNA of the CDR3 is TGTGCCAGCAGTGCCGCTAGCGGGAGGGTCTACAATGAGCAGTTCTTC.

CDR3 nucleotides: TGTGCCAGCAGCCCCGGGGGGGCGCCAGATACGCAGTATTTT. Translating gives CASSPGGAPDTQYF. The chain is built from TRBV12-3 or TRBV12-4 and TRBJ2-3; 8 bases line up with TRBD2. The CDR3 consists of 14 residues. The trim removed 6 bases at V and 4 bases at J, leaving 6 bases unmatched.

This clonotype was counted many times. The rearrangement joins TRBV4-3 to TRBJ2-1, with 9 bases identical to TRBD2. The CDR3 spans 15 residues. Trimming at V came to 3 bases and at J to 4 bases, leaving 4 bases not matched to a gene. Germline V CDR1 and CDR2: LGHNA, YSLEER. CDR3 region: CASSQGTSRYNEQFF. DNA for the CDR3: TGCGCCAGCAGCCAGGGGACTAGCAGGTACAATGAGCAGTTCTTC.

The genes are TRBV6-5 and TRBJ2-7, with no clear D. Germline V CDR1 and CDR2: MNHEY, SVGAGI. V lost 0 bases to trimming and J lost 3 bases, with 12 bases between them. The CDR3 length is 15 residues. The CDR3 spells CASSYSNGPGYEQYF. The CDR3 region has the DNA TGTGCCAGCAGTTACTCCAACGGACCAGGCTACGAGCAGTACTTC.

The V call is TRBV28, the J call TRBJ2-1; TRBD2 aligns across 7 bases. J gave up 8 bases and V 3 bases, and 10 bases lay outside the gene matches. The CDR3 length is 15 residues. Germline loops: CDR1 MDHEN, CDR2 SYDVKM. The CDR3 protein is CASSLQGGSIDEQFF. The CDR3 DNA follows: TGTGCCAGCAGTTTGCAGGGAGGGTCAATCGATGAGCAGTTCTTC.

V and J are TRBV20-1 and TRBJ1-2; TRBD1 matches 7 bases. Unmatched junction bases numbered 16, after V lost 0 bases and J lost 6 bases. The CDR3 is 17 residues long. The germline gives CDR1 DFQATT, CDR2 SNEGSKA (reference sequence). The CDR3 DNA reads as TGCAGTGCTAGAGATAATTCCGCGGCAGGGGGATTCGATGGCTACACCTTC. Translation: CSARDNSAAGGFDGYTF.

The table lists this clonotype with a few counts. This chain uses TRBV6-1 with TRBJ2-7, with TRBD2 matching 12 bases. Germline CDR1 MNHNS, CDR2 SASEGT. The CDR3 totals 16 residues. Trimming cost V 5 bases and J 6 bases; bases outside gene matches: 11. The CDR3 DNA reads TGTGCCAGCAGTCGATTATGGACTAGCGGGATTGTCGAGCAGTACTTC. Encoded protein: CASSRLWTSGIVEQYF.

The rearrangement uses TRBV5-1 and TRBJ2-1; unclear D gene. The V end was cut by 5 bases, the J end by 0 bases, with 15 bases between. Germline values: CDR1 SGHRS, CDR2 YFSETQ. The CDR3 has 16 residues. The CDR3 sequence: CASRPLPGSSYNEQFF. CDR3 nucleotide sequence: TGCGCCAGCAGACCCCTGCCGGGTAGCTCCTACAATGAGCAGTTCTTC.

The chain employs TRBV5-1 and TRBJ2-7, with TRBD1 identical over 7 bases. The CDR3 contains 15 residues. The V and J ends lost 8 bases and 0 bases, in that order; junction bases with no gene match: 11. In germline, CDR1 is SGHRS, CDR2 YFSETQ. In DNA form, the CDR3 reads TGCGCCAGTAAGAGGACAGGCCAAAGCTCCTACGAGCAGTACTTC. As protein: CASKRTGQSSYEQYF.

Note on this clonotype: The germline gene is not matched at one end of the junction; a read error may be the cause. The chain has TRBV20-1 and TRBJ1-2; tentatively, D is TRBD1 (5 bases). Germline V gives CDR1 DFQATT, CDR2 SNEGSKA (reference sequence). This CDR3 spans 11 amino acids. Here the CDR3 reads CSATYGTGRAF. CDR3 sequence (DNA): TGCAGTGCTACATACGGAACAGGTCGAGCTTTC.

This clonotype was seen more than once but under ten times. The CDR3 DNA is TGTGCCAGCTCAAATGGACAGCCAACTAATGAAAAACTGTTTTTT. This sequence encodes CASSNGQPTNEKLFF. This chain uses TRBV5-8 with TRBJ1-4; TRBD1 is a possible D gene (6 bases). There are 15 residues in the CDR3. CDR1 and CDR2 from the germline V gene are SGHTS and YDEGEE. Trimming removed 7 bases at V and 0 bases at J, with 13 bases between.

The chain combines TRBV7-8 with TRBJ1-2; D remains ambiguous. Germline assignment: CDR1 SGHVS and CDR2 FQNEAQ. V gave up 1 base and J gave up 8 bases, with 11 bases separating them. The CDR3 runs to 13 residues. CDR3 DNA: TGTGCCAGCAGCTTAGGGAACCGGCGGGGCTACACCTTC. Residues: CASSLGNRRGYTF.